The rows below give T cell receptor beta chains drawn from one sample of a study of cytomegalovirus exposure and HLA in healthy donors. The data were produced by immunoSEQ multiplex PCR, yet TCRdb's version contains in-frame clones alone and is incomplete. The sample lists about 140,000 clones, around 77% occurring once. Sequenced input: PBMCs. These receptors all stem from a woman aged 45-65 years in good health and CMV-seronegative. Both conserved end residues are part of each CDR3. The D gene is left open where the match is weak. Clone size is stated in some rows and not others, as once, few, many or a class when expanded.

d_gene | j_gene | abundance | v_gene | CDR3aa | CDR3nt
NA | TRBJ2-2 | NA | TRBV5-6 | CASSLVGQGGPGELFF | TGTGCCAGCAGCTTGGTTGGACAGGGAGGGCCCGGGGAGCTGTTTTTT
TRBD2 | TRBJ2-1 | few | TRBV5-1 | CASTSLSGVTNEQFF | TGCGCCAGCACCTCCCTTAGCGGGGTTACCAATGAGCAGTTCTTC
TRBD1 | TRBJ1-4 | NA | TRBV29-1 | CSVQTGGHSGKLFF | TGCAGCGTTCAGACAGGGGGCCATAGTGGAAAACTGTTTTTT
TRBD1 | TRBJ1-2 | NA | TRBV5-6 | CASSFRTGLGYGYTF | TGTGCCAGCAGCTTTCGGACAGGGCTTGGCTATGGCTACACCTTC
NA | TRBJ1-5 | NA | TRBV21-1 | CASSTVRDRGNQPQHF | TGTGCCAGCAGCACCGTCCGTGACAGGGGCAATCAGCCCCAGCATTTT
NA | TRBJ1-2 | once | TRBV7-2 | CASSLGPGQTAHYGYTF | TGTGCCAGCAGCTTGGGTCCGGGACAAACAGCCCACTATGGCTACACCTTC
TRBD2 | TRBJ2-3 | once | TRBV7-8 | CASGKTSVKTDTQYF | TGTGCCAGCGGCAAGACTAGCGTAAAAACAGATACGCAGTATTTT
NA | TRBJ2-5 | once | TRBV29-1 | CSVETRGAEAQYF | TGCAGCGTTGAAACCCGTGGAGCCGAGGCCCAGTACTTC
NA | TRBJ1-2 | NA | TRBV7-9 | CASSPEQGVGYTF | TGTGCCAGCAGCCCCGAACAGGGTGTTGGCTACACCTTC
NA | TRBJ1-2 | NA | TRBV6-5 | CASTRGGLYGYTF | TGTGCCAGCACCCGTGGGGGACTATATGGCTACACCTTC